What follows is one T cell receptor beta chain and its context. The sample is drawn from a study of T cells after yellow fever vaccination. One entry per CDR3 protein results from TCRdb running MiXCR on the 5' RACE reads. The sample consists of some 320,000 distinct CDR3 sequences, approximately 11% of them appearing once. This sequence was found in a young man who received the YFV17D yellow fever vaccine. The input for sequencing was CD4+ T cells sorted from PBMCs, taken 45 days after the yellow fever booster vaccination.

The CDR3 spells CSAPPLAGERTQYF. The CDR3, as DNA: TGCAGTGCCCCTCCCCTAGCGGGGGAGCGGACCCAGTACTTC. The rearrangement links TRBV20-1 to TRBJ2-5; 10 positions agree with TRBD2. This CDR3 is built from 14 residues. In germline, CDR1 is DFQATT, CDR2 SNEGSKA (reference sequence). V was pared by 6 bases and J by 7 bases, with 11 bases of the junction left unmatched.